This TCR beta chain stems from a study of shared clonotypes between healthy human individuals (TCRdb year 2020). About the investigation overall: The cohort included a few men and a couple of women between 18 and 49 years of age. For each donor, CD4 naive and CD4 memory were each run on three plates, CD8 naive on two plates, and CD8 memory on one plate. To estimate repertoire size and how much clonotype sharing occurs between individuals, the study deeply sequenced the blood TCR repertoires of roughly 5 healthy adults. Libraries were prepared and TCR repertoires were sequenced by different laboratories using diverse techniques, in order to increase sequencing depth and limit assay-specific biases. Between about 0.8 and 9 billion PBMCs per donor were obtained by leukapheresis. Overall study outcomes, separate from this receptor: The small number of donors limited the genetic and exposure-history diversity represented. Sharing across several donors was observed for approximately 5% of naive CD4, over 3% of naive CD8, 2.3% of memory CD4, and about 0.4% of memory CD8 clonotypes. Sampling was limited to blood, and TCR repertoires in tissue likely differ from TCR repertoires in blood. Rarefaction of sorted-subset datasets indicated incomplete sequencing despite the large sequencing depth. Pairwise subsampling led to the expectation that sequencing depth would affect the degree of clonotype sharing among donors. Clonotypes shared by all four sorted-subset donors showed higher generation probabilities than non-shared clonotypes. Larger estimated clonotype richness was generally found for naive subsets than for memory subsets.

Regarding this clone: The target of this receptor is not known. No base quality values were provided; no much bigger clone lies one nucleotide off.

CDR1 and CDR2 are drawn from the germline V gene: ENHRY, SYGVKD. The CDR3 covers 15 residues, taking in both the cysteine and the phenylalanine. The CDR3 DNA has 45 bases and is translated from base 1. V drops 8 bases and J drops 0 bases, leaving 17 bases in between. Healthy HIV-negative adults with no recently reported acute infections or vaccinations were included as donors. Only Caucasian adults living in Nashville, Tennessee, USA were represented among the donors. CD4+ T cells were enriched by magnetic negative selection; naive cells were then positively selected on CD45RA, and the negative fraction formed the memory subset. After blood collection by leukapheresis, PBMCs were isolated using Ficoll-Histopaque density gradient centrifugation and then cryopreserved in the vapor phase of liquid nitrogen. Analytical flow cytometry was used to check the purity and quantity of every magnetically sorted T cell population. Genomic DNA was isolated from every sorted fraction and measured by UV absorbance on a Nanodrop 2000c.

TCR CDR3 regions were amplified from genomic DNA by multiplex PCR using the deep immunoSEQ assay. Extracted genomic DNA from each cell subset was spread evenly across all wells of several immunoSEQ 96-well plates, with each plate serving as a replicate. For sorted subsets, around 200 ng genomic DNA, equal to about 30,000 T cell genomes, was loaded into each replicate PCR. The purified libraries were quantified using a Qubit 3.0 fluorometer, sized with a Bioanalyzer 2100, and then quantified again using the KAPA Library Quantification kit. A separate single-read 150-cycle Illumina NextSeq 550 flow cell was used to sequence each immunoSEQ 96-well plate. The authors' pipeline ran thus. Because only junctional sequences without quality scores were contained in the immunoSEQ output, filtering matching that applied to full-length reads could not be performed. Sequences were annotated with PyIR, a Python wrapper for IgBLAST v1.9, and V/J genes and CDR3 were assigned using IMGT germline references. Reads with weak V/J assignments (E-value above 1e-6), missing CDR3, stop codons, out-of-frame junctions, or ambiguous translated residues were removed. V3J clonotypes were defined as sequences sharing the same inferred V gene, J gene, and CDR3 amino acid sequence. Percentage overlap between repertoires was computed as shared unique clonotypes divided by the size of the smaller repertoire. Three approaches were used to assess repertoire richness: RTK rarefaction, the Chao1 estimator, and Recon v2.1 estimates of unobserved clonotypes. Generation probabilities were computed with OLGA for all TCRbeta clonotypes obtained by the gDNA method from several donors. Drawn from immuneACCESS, this table holds only the in-frame rearrangements with V and J called that TCRdb kept. Clones are partly lost; checked studies trace under half to an unresolved V gene and leave the rest unexplained. The D gene and trimming were derived from the DNA, and the V and J assignments and clone size from that table. This sample is represented by about 670,000 clones; 72% of them were singletons. The top ten clones comprise approximately 1.8% of the sample.

The clonotype originates from a woman in her 30s in good health. Material for sequencing was memory CD4+ T cells sorted from blood. The cell subset or site label corresponds to: CD45RA-negative fraction. The chain is assembled from TRBV10-3 and TRBJ2-7, with the D call tentatively TRBD1 or TRBD2, each fitting 5 bases. In nucleotide form, the sequence is TGTGCCATCTCCGAGGGGCAGGGAAGCTCCTACGAGCAGTACTTC. It translates as CAISEGQGSSYEQYF.